The next 32 T cell receptor beta chains were all read from a single sample in a study of molecular identifiers for immune sequencing clone quantification. One entry per CDR3 protein results from TCRdb running MiXCR on the PCR reads. The data contain around 70,000 distinct CDR3 sequences, about 18% of them singletons. Material: naive CD8+ T cells from blood, with Jurkat cell RNA spiked in. Subset in this sample: FACS-sorted CD8+CD4-CCR7+CD45RA+ naive T cells. These receptor sequences come from a human donor in good health. Some libraries in this study had Jurkat cell RNA spiked in.

Remarks on this clonotype: This clone may be a read error of a much larger clone one base away. The chain joins TRBV24-1 to TRBJ2-1; 8 bases match TRBD2. The trim removed 0 bases at V and 8 bases at J, leaving 14 bases unmatched. The CDR3 is 18 amino acids. Germline V gene sequence: CDR1 KGHDR, CDR2 SFDVKD. The DNA of the CDR3 is TGTGCCACCAGTGATTTGGGTGCAAGCGGGGGTAGGGGGGATGAGCAGTTCTTC. This sequence encodes CATSDLGASGGRGDEQFF.

This clonotype occurred many times. This chain connects TRBV4-2 to TRBJ2-1, with TRBD2 matching over 7 bases. V was clipped by 0 bases and J by 7 bases; unmatched bases: 3. This CDR3 is 14 amino acids long. The germline V gene encodes CDR1 LGHNA and CDR2 YNFKEQ. This CDR3 reads CASSQDSGSNEQFF. Written as DNA, the CDR3 is TGTGCCAGCAGCCAAGATAGCGGGTCTAATGAGCAGTTCTTC.

The V gene is TRBV7-9, the J gene TRBJ1-3; 9 bases line up with TRBD1. The CDR3 loop spans 18 amino acids. Per the germline V gene, CDR1 is SEHNR and CDR2 is FQNEAQ (reference sequence). Germline trimming cut 0 bases from V and 4 bases from J; bases unmatched to any gene: 10. CDR3 nucleotide sequence: TGTGCCAGCAGCTTAGCTGTTGTGGGGACAGGGTTCGGAAACACCATATATTTT. Its translation is CASSLAVVGTGFGNTIYF.

In its sample, this clonotype was seen many times. This chain uses TRBV14 with TRBJ1-1, with D possibly being TRBD1 (6 bases). The CDR3 length is 16 residues. Germline V gene lookup returns CDR1 SGHDN and CDR2 FVKESK. V was clipped by 4 bases and J by 4 bases, with 19 bases between them. CDR3 in amino acids: CASSPLGEGRGTEAFF. Here the CDR3 DNA reads TGTGCCAGCAGCCCCCTAGGGGAGGGCAGGGGCACTGAAGCTTTCTTT.

The rearrangement links TRBV7-9 to TRBJ1-2; D might be TRBD1 (5 bases). This CDR3 is built from 13 residues. V lost 6 bases and J lost 8, with 16 bases in between. The germline V gene has CDR1 SEHNR and CDR2 FQNEAQ (reference sequence). The CDR3 DNA sequence: TGTGCCAGCAGTGGGGCGGCGATTAGGGGCTACACCTTC. Protein sequence: CASSGAAIRGYTF.

The V and J genes are TRBV20-1 and TRBJ2-1; 9 nucleotides match TRBD2. The length of the CDR3 is 14 residues. Germline assignment: CDR1 DFQATT and CDR2 SNEGSKA (reference sequence). J lost 4 bases, V lost 6 bases, and 7 bases had no gene match. In DNA, the CDR3 is TGCAGTGCCTCCGCGACTAGCGGTTACAATGAGCAGTTCTTC. It encodes CSASATSGYNEQFF.

This clonotype appeared many times. The chain links TRBV11-2 to TRBJ2-1; 10 bases are a match to TRBD2. The CDR3 is made up of 17 amino acids. CDR1 and CDR2 from the germline V gene are SGHAT and FQNNGV. After removal of 3 bases from V and 7 bases from J, the junction contained 12 bases not matched to a gene. CDR3 nucleotides: TGTGCCAGCAGCTTCGCCATAGCGGGAGGAGTTAGGAATGAGCAGTTCTTC. It encodes CASSFAIAGGVRNEQFF.

This chain connects TRBV27 to TRBJ2-3, with D possibly matching TRBD2 (6 bases). The CDR3 totals 15 residues. Germline V gene data show CDR1 as MNHEY and CDR2 as SMNVEV (reference sequence). Trimming pared 3 bases from V and 2 bases from J, leaving 12 bases between. CDR3 sequence reads: CASSFYGGSTDTQYF. In nucleotides, the CDR3 is TGTGCCAGCAGTTTTTACGGGGGTTCCACAGATACGCAGTATTTT.

Ten or more counts support this clonotype. V usage is TRBV20-1 and J usage is TRBJ1-5, with 9 bases aligning to TRBD1. The CDR3 sequence is 15 residues long. With 4 bases clipped from V and 4 bases from J, the junction kept 8 bases outside the gene matches. Germline CDR1 and CDR2: DFQATT and SNEGSKA (reference sequence). CDR3: CSATIQGTGNQPQHF. The CDR3 coding sequence is TGCAGTGCTACGATCCAAGGGACAGGGAATCAGCCCCAGCATTTT.

The chain recombines TRBV29-1 with TRBJ2-7; TRBD2 agrees at 8 bases. V lost 0 bases and J lost 4; bases outside the gene matches: 5. Looked up from germline, CDR1 is SQVTM and CDR2 is ANQGSEA. The CDR3 loop spans 14 amino acids. The CDR3 DNA follows: TGCAGCGTTGAAGATAGGACTAGCACTTACGAGCAGTACTTC. Amino acid sequence: CSVEDRTSTYEQYF.

This chain joins TRBV10-3 and TRBJ1-1, with D perhaps TRBD1 (5 bases). V was pared by 0 bases and J by 7 bases, with 12 bases between. Germline V gene sequence: CDR1 ENHRY, CDR2 SYGVKD. The CDR3 loop spans 14 amino acids. CDR3 sequence reads: CAISESLSGGEAFF. The DNA for the CDR3 is TGTGCCATCAGTGAGTCCTTGAGCGGGGGTGAAGCTTTCTTT.

Note on this clonotype: It may be a read error: a sequence one base away is much more abundant. The CDR3 end shows no conserved phenylalanine or tryptophan, and so a read error is likely. Because the CDR3's place on the DNA is in doubt, the DNA is left out and the CDR3 is given as listed by TCRdb. This sequence joins TRBV21-1 and TRBJ1-5. TRBV21-1 represents a pseudogene. The CDR3 length is 18 residues, termini included. The CDR3 protein is CASSKKVAQADGNQPQHS.

Worth noting for this clonotype: The junction shows a germline mismatch at one end, possibly a read error. V usage is TRBV7-2 and J usage is TRBJ2-4; the match to TRBD1 covers 8 bases. CDR1 and CDR2 (germline): SGHTA, FQGNSA. CDR3 length: 14 residues. The CDR3 DNA sequence: TGTGCCAGCAGCTCCCCGACAGGGGTGGACATTCGGTACTTC. Encoded protein: CASSSPTGVDIRYF.

Comments on this clonotype: Just one base apart from a much larger clone, this may be a read error. The rearrangement joins TRBV11-1 to TRBJ2-3, with 9 nucleotides matching TRBD1. Germline loops: CDR1 SGHAT, CDR2 FQDESV (reference sequence). CDR3 length: 14 amino acids. CDR3 protein: CASSSWDRADAQYF. For the CDR3, the DNA is TGTGCCAGCAGCTCCTGGGACAGGGCAGATGCGCAGTATTTT.

In this sample, this clonotype turned up many times. The chain joins TRBV4-1 to TRBJ1-1, with D maybe TRBD1 (6 bases). CDR3 length equals 15 residues. V shed 1 base and J shed 0 bases, with 9 bases lying between them. The germline CDR1 and CDR2 sequences are MGHRA and YSYEKL. The CDR3 region has the DNA TGCGCCAGCAGCCAAGCAGACAGGATGAACACTGAAGCTTTCTTT. This translates into CASSQADRMNTEAFF.

This clonotype was picked up many times. The gene calls are TRBV6-5 and TRBJ2-3; 8 positions agree with TRBD2. Per germline, CDR1 MNHEY and CDR2 SVGAGI. V gave up 2 bases and J gave up 2 bases; unmatched junction bases: 6. The CDR3 spans 16 residues. CDR3 sequence (DNA): TGTGCCAGCAGTTACCAGAGCGGGAGTTACACAGATACGCAGTATTTT. Translating it yields CASSYQSGSYTDTQYF.

V is TRBV11-3 and J is TRBJ2-7, with 9 nucleotides matching TRBD1. This CDR3 has 16 residues. The germline V gene has CDR1 SGHNT and CDR2 YENEEA. The trim removed 0 bases at V and 6 bases at J, leaving 9 bases unmatched. In DNA, the CDR3 is TGTGCCAGCAGCTTAGATCCGGGACAGGGTTGGGGCGAGCAGTACTTC. It translates to CASSLDPGQGWGEQYF.

Many counts were recorded for this clonotype. V usage is TRBV11-3 and J usage is TRBJ1-2; 8 bases fit TRBD1. Germline V gives CDR1 SGHNT, CDR2 YENEEA. The CDR3 spans 14 residues. J was trimmed by 8 bases and V by 5 bases; bases with no gene match: 10. CDR3: CASSPADRVYGYTF. For the CDR3, the DNA is TGTGCCAGCAGCCCGGCGGACAGGGTATACGGCTACACCTTC.

This clonotype was counted only a few times. The chain carries TRBV7-8 and TRBJ2-7; 9 nucleotides match TRBD2. V dropped 1 base and J dropped 2; count of bases not matched to a gene: 3. This CDR3 is 15 amino acids long. Germline values: CDR1 SGHVS, CDR2 FQNEAQ. DNA for the CDR3: TGTGCCAGCAGCTTAGGACTAGCGGAAGCCTACGAGCAGTACTTC. Its translation is CASSLGLAEAYEQYF.

This clonotype was counted at least ten times. V is TRBV7-6 and J is TRBJ2-3; 8 nucleotides align to TRBD1. Germline lookup yields CDR1 SGHVS and CDR2 FNYEAQ. Germline trimming cut 5 bases from V and 2 bases from J; bases unmatched to any gene: 6. The CDR3 covers 15 residues. The CDR3 spells CASSDQGAITDTQYF. As DNA, the CDR3 is TGTGCCAGCAGCGACCAGGGGGCAATCACAGATACGCAGTATTTT.

This clonotype was seen repeatedly, ten times or more. The chain joins TRBV19 to TRBJ1-3; D remains unclear. CDR1 LNHDA and CDR2 SQIVND come from the germline V gene (reference sequence). The CDR3 extends over 16 amino acids. V gave up 2 bases and J gave up 1 base, with 12 bases separating them. As DNA, the CDR3 is TGTGCCAGTAGTATAATTATGGCTTCATCTGGAAACACCATATATTTT. It encodes CASSIIMASSGNTIYF.

Points on this clonotype: The junction differs from germline at one of its ends, possibly a read error. This chain joins TRBV7-2 and TRBJ2-5; D is possibly TRBD2 (6 bases). The germline CDR1 and CDR2 sequences are SGHTA and FQGNSA. The CDR3 runs 16 residues. CDR3 sequence: CASSLVRLANQGTQYF. CDR3 DNA sequence: TGTGCCAGCAGCTTAGTGCGGCTAGCGAACCAAGGGACCCAGTACTTC.

This clonotype appeared many times. The V gene is TRBV7-2, the J gene TRBJ2-1; the D is unclear. The CDR3 has 15 residues. Germline CDR1 and CDR2: SGHTA and FQGNSA. The V and J ends lost 5 bases and 8 bases respectively, with 19 bases between them. DNA for the CDR3: TGTGCCAGCAGCCGTAGAGGTTTGGTTATTGATGAGCAGTTCTTC. Protein: CASSRRGLVIDEQFF.

This clonotype was recorded at least ten times. The V gene is TRBV4-1, the J gene TRBJ2-3; 7 bases line up with TRBD2. V gave up 2 bases and J gave up 6 bases; unmatched junction bases: 14. The CDR3 spans 17 residues. The germline CDR1 and CDR2 sequences are MGHRA and YSYEKL. CDR3 protein: CASSQNWASGRGDTQYF. CDR3 sequence (DNA): TGCGCCAGCAGCCAAAATTGGGCAAGCGGGCGGGGGGATACGCAGTATTTT.

In the case of this clonotype: A much bigger clone sits one base away, suggesting this may be a read error. V gene TRBV11-2 combines with J gene TRBJ2-5; D is uncertain. This CDR3 spans 13 amino acids. Germline loops: CDR1 SGHAT, CDR2 FQNNGV. V lost 5 bases, J lost 3 bases, and 10 bases lay in between. The CDR3 sequence: CASSVTLKETQYF. As DNA, the CDR3 is TGTGCCAGCAGCGTGACTCTGAAAGAGACCCAGTACTTC.

This clonotype was seen at least ten times. This chain uses TRBV18 with TRBJ2-1; D unresolved. V was cut by 0 bases and J by 0 bases, with 6 bases left in between. Germline V lookup: CDR1 KGHSH, CDR2 LQKENI. This CDR3 contains 15 residues. CDR3 region: CASSPPVSSYNEQFF. Here the CDR3 DNA reads TGTGCCAGCTCACCACCGGTGAGCTCCTACAATGAGCAGTTCTTC.

This clonotype was detected ten times or more. The chain combines TRBV29-1 with TRBJ1-2, with D perhaps TRBD1 (5 bases). Germline values: CDR1 SQVTM, CDR2 ANQGSEA. The CDR3 extends over 12 amino acids. The chain's CDR3 is CTGGEDHYGYTF. The CDR3 DNA follows: TGCACCGGAGGGGAGGACCACTATGGCTACACCTTC. The full variable domain, in which reference TRBV29-1 and TRBJ1-2 provide the parts outside the CDR3, is SAVISQKPSRDICQRGTSLTIQCQVDSQVTMMFWYRQQPGQSLTLIATANQGSEATYESGFVIDKFPISRPNLTFSTLTVSNMSPEDSSIYLCTGGEDHYGYTFGSGTRLTVV.

This clonotype was observed many times. The genes are TRBV29-1 and TRBJ2-1, with D unclear. V was clipped by 6 bases and J by 4 bases, with 10 bases between them. CDR3 length equals 12 residues. The germline V gene encodes CDR1 SQVTM and CDR2 ANQGSEA. The CDR3 DNA is TGCAGCGTCAAGACTGGGTACAATGAGCAGTTCTTC. Encoded protein: CSVKTGYNEQFF.

This chain connects TRBV6-2 or TRBV6-3 to TRBJ2-5; TRBD1 agrees at 7 bases. The CDR3 contains 18 residues. J lost 0 bases, V lost 2 bases, and 12 bases had no gene match. Germline lookup yields CDR1 MNHEY and CDR2 SVGEGT. The CDR3 sequence: CASSYPNPPDRDQETQYF. The CDR3, as DNA: TGTGCCAGCAGTTACCCAAATCCTCCTGACAGGGACCAAGAGACCCAGTACTTC.

This clonotype has just one count. A much larger clone lies one base from this, so it may be a read error. The CDR3 loop is CASSSGTSAYGQYF. CDR3 DNA: TGTGCCAGCAGCTCCGGGACTAGCGCCTACGGGCAGTACTTC. V usage is TRBV11-2 and J usage is TRBJ2-7; 10 positions match TRBD2. The CDR3 loop spans 14 amino acids. Germline lookup yields CDR1 SGHAT and CDR2 FQNNGV.

This clonotype was seen ten or more times. The rearrangement uses TRBV2 and TRBJ2-5; 8 bases are shared with TRBD2. There are 15 residues in the CDR3. V shed 6 bases and J 2 bases; nucleotides not matched to a gene: 8. The germline CDR1 and CDR2 sequences are SNHLY and FYNNEI. The chain's CDR3 is CASSAPTSDQETQYF. DNA for the CDR3: TGTGCCAGCAGCGCCCCGACTAGCGATCAAGAGACCCAGTACTTC.

On this clonotype: A much larger clonotype is one base distant, so this may be a read error. The V and J genes are TRBV19 and TRBJ2-7; D uncertain. Trimming took 11 bases from V and 3 from J, leaving 23 bases between them. The length of the CDR3 is 15 residues. From germline, CDR1 is LNHDA and CDR2 SQIVND (reference sequence). CDR3 protein: CAGPGPGTFLYEQYF. DNA for the CDR3: TGTGCCGGCCCAGGTCCGGGCACCTTCCTCTACGAGCAGTACTTC.